The 28 T cell receptor beta chains below all came from one sample that was sequenced in a study of identical twins (dated by TCRdb to the mid-2010s). Library construction relied on 5' RACE. Data came from an Illumina HiSeq 2000. TCRdb's own reprocessing of the public reads used fastp at Q25 and MiXCR and kept productive beta chains. Identical CDR3 proteins give one entry, which carries the most common genes and DNA. The sample table lists fewer than 250,000 distinct CDR3 sequences, about 7.5% of them with a count of one. 1.9% of the sample is held by the ten biggest clonotypes. This sample also appeared in a second study, on yellow fever vaccine responses in identical twins.

The sample was memory (CD45RO+) T cells sorted from blood. The cell subset or site label, as the study defines it: CD45RO+ enriched T cells. These receptors all come from a woman between 18 and 29 years old in good health.

The chain carries TRBV12-3 or TRBV12-4 and TRBJ2-2; 11 nucleotides align to TRBD2. This CDR3 has 17 amino acids. V lost 7 bases to trimming and J lost 6 bases; unmatched junction nucleotides: 13. This chain's CDR3 is CASTWGTSGGVSGELFF. In nucleotides, the CDR3 is TGTGCCAGCACCTGGGGGACTAGCGGAGGGGTTTCCGGGGAGCTGTTTTTT.

This clonotype was picked up a small number of times. This sequence joins TRBV6-6 and TRBJ2-4, with D unresolved. In germline, CDR1 is MNHNY, CDR2 SVGAGI (reference sequence). Trimming pared 4 bases from V and 15 bases from J, leaving 10 bases between. The CDR3 is 10 amino acids. CDR3 residues: CASSLTALYF. CDR3 sequence (DNA): TGTGCCAGCAGTTTGACTGCCTTGTACTTC.

This chain joins TRBV11-2 and TRBJ2-3; D is undetermined. Germline V lookup: CDR1 SGHAT, CDR2 FQNNGV. The V end was cut by 7 bases, the J end by 1 base, with 12 bases between. There are 14 residues in the CDR3. CDR3 bases: TGTGCCAGCAAACACAGTCCCGGCACAGATACGCAGTATTTT. This codes for CASKHSPGTDTQYF. Looking up the rest from reference TRBV11-2 and TRBJ2-3 gives the full variable domain: EAGVAQSPRYKIIEKRQSVAFWCNPISGHATLYWYQQILGQGPKLLIQFQNNGVVDDSQLPKDRFSAERLKGVDSTLKIQPAKLEDSAVYLCASKHSPGTDTQYFGPGTRLTVL.

In its sample, this clonotype was seen a few times. V and J are TRBV20-1 and TRBJ2-7; TRBD2 might be the D (5 bases). Germline lookup yields CDR1 DFQATT and CDR2 SNEGSKA (reference sequence). Trimming removed 0 bases at V and 0 bases at J, with 15 bases between. The CDR3 is 16 amino acids. In DNA, the CDR3 is TGCAGTGCTAGAGACCTACCCGGGATAGCCTCCTACGAGCAGTACTTC. Translating it yields CSARDLPGIASYEQYF.

In its sample, this clonotype was seen many times. V usage is TRBV3-1 and J usage is TRBJ2-3; possible D gene TRBD2, 5 bases. The CDR3 is 13 residues long. Germline loops: CDR1 LGHDT, CDR2 YNNKEL (reference sequence). Deletions cut 5 bases from V and 2 bases from J, with 8 bases between. Here the CDR3 reads CASSGGNTDTQYF. CDR3 DNA: TGTGCCAGCAGCGGAGGAAACACAGATACGCAGTATTTT.

This clonotype has a handful of counts. The rearrangement uses TRBV4-3 and TRBJ1-1; D is uncertain. This CDR3 region has 17 residues. With 1 base removed from V and 6 bases from J, the gap between germline ends came to 21 bases. Per the germline V gene, CDR1 is LGHNA and CDR2 is YSLEER. CDR3 sequence: CASSQVLAGTEGAEAFF. CDR3 DNA sequence: TGCGCCAGCAGCCAAGTGTTGGCAGGAACGGAAGGCGCTGAAGCTTTCTTT.

The chain carries TRBV5-1 and TRBJ2-2; TRBD2 aligns across 15 bases. Germline V gives CDR1 SGHRS, CDR2 YFSETQ. The length of the CDR3 is 17 residues. After removal of 2 bases from V and 7 bases from J, the junction contained 6 bases not matched to a gene. DNA of the CDR3: TGCGCCAGCAGCTTCGGACTAGCGGGGGGGTCCAGCGGGGAGCTGTTTTTT. Translated, it gives CASSFGLAGGSSGELFF.

Only a few counts were recorded for this clonotype. The chain combines TRBV7-9 with TRBJ2-1; 9 bases fit TRBD2. The CDR3 spans 13 residues. Germline CDR1 SEHNR, CDR2 FQNEAQ (reference sequence). The V gene end was trimmed by 0 bases and the J gene end by 12 bases; junction bases not matched to a gene: 3. CDR3 nucleotide sequence: TGTGCCAGCAGCTTAGCCCCGACTAGCGGGCAGTTCTTC. This encodes CASSLAPTSGQFF.

V and J are TRBV4-3 and TRBJ2-1; 11 nucleotides align to TRBD2. This CDR3 is built from 18 residues. V lost 0 bases, J lost 3 bases, and 7 bases stayed unmatched. Germline CDR1 is LGHNA and CDR2 is YSLEER. The CDR3 loop is CASSQEGLAVLNYNEQFF. The CDR3 nucleotides are TGCGCCAGCAGCCAAGAGGGACTAGCGGTCTTAAACTACAATGAGCAGTTCTTC.

This chain links TRBV18 with TRBJ2-4; D gene uncertain. The CDR3 is made up of 12 amino acids. V was clipped by 2 bases and J by 8 bases, with 7 bases between them. Germline values: CDR1 KGHSH, CDR2 LQKENI. The CDR3 coding sequence is TGTGCCAGCTCACCATCGGCGGACATTCAGTACTTC. Translation: CASSPSADIQYF. The whole variable domain, remainder taken from reference TRBV18 and TRBJ2-4, is NAGVMQNPRHLVRRRGQEARLRCSPMKGHSHVYWYRQLPEEGLKFMVYLQKENIIDESGMPKERFSAEFPKEGPSILRIQQVVRGDSAAYFCASSPSADIQYFGAGTRLSVL.

This clonotype was detected only a few times. The chain is built from TRBV6-2 or TRBV6-3 and TRBJ1-4; a weak D match, TRBD1 (5 bases). This CDR3 has 15 residues. The V and J ends lost 5 bases and 3 bases respectively, with 13 bases between them. CDR1 MNHEY and CDR2 SVGEGT come from the germline V gene. The CDR3 loop is CASSTRDGPNEKLFF. CDR3 DNA: TGTGCCAGCAGTACCCGGGACGGTCCTAATGAAAAACTGTTTTTT.

This clonotype was seen many times. The chain recombines TRBV20-1 with TRBJ2-3; D remains unclear. The CDR3 length is 16 residues. V was pared by 1 base and J by 3 bases, with 17 bases between. CDR1 and CDR2 from the germline V gene are DFQATT and SNEGSKA (reference sequence). The CDR3 sequence: CSARVIGAGWTDTQYF. Written as DNA, the CDR3 is TGCAGTGCTAGAGTAATAGGCGCCGGATGGACAGATACGCAGTATTTT.

This clonotype was detected a few times. This rearrangement joins TRBV9 to TRBJ1-5, with D hard to call. The CDR3 has 14 residues. Germline CDR1 and CDR2: SGDLS and YYNGEE. V was pared by 0 bases and J by 1 base, with 5 bases between. The CDR3 spells CASSVDGSNQPQHF. CDR3 nucleotides: TGTGCCAGCAGCGTAGACGGCAGCAATCAGCCCCAGCATTTT.

The chain has TRBV5-1 and TRBJ2-5, with a weak D call TRBD2 (5 bases). V lost 0 bases to trimming and J lost 1 base, with 10 bases between them. Germline CDR1 and CDR2: SGHRS and YFSETQ. This CDR3 has 15 amino acids. The CDR3 spells CASSLDAGSQETQYF. CDR3 DNA: TGCGCCAGCAGCTTGGACGCGGGTTCCCAAGAGACCCAGTACTTC.

This clonotype was counted only a few times. The J gene is TRBJ1-2, the V gene TRBV15; 10 positions agree with TRBD1. Per germline, CDR1 LNHNV and CDR2 YYDKDF (reference sequence). This CDR3 contains 19 residues. Germline trimming cut 0 bases from V and 0 bases from J; bases unmatched to any gene: 10. The CDR3 is CATSRELPGTGATNYGYTF. The CDR3 nucleotides read TGTGCCACCAGCAGAGAGTTACCCGGGACAGGGGCGACTAACTATGGCTACACCTTC. The variable domain in full, with the rest retrieved from reference TRBV15 and TRBJ1-2, is DAMVIQNPRYQVTQFGKPVTLSCSQTLNHNVMYWYQQKSSQAPKLLFHYYDKDFNNEADTPDNFQSRRPNTSFCFLDIRSPGLGDTAMYLCATSRELPGTGATNYGYTFGSGTRLTVV.

The V and J genes are TRBV7-3 and TRBJ2-3; 12 bases align to TRBD2. The germline CDR1 and CDR2 sequences are SGHTA and FQGTGA. V was clipped by 5 bases and J by 4 bases; unmatched bases: 4. The CDR3 runs 15 residues. CDR3 in amino acids: CASSKLAGGADTQYF. CDR3 sequence (DNA): TGTGCCAGCAGCAAACTAGCGGGGGGAGCAGATACGCAGTATTTT.

The table lists this clonotype with a few counts. This sequence joins TRBV2 and TRBJ2-5; 13 nucleotides align to TRBD2. Germline CDR1 is SNHLY and CDR2 is FYNNEI. Losses at the gene ends were 7 bases for V and 1 base for J; bases not matched to a gene: 12. CDR3 length: 18 amino acids. The CDR3 loop reads CASILTPGLAGSQETQYF. CDR3 sequence (DNA): TGTGCCAGCATACTGACGCCGGGACTAGCGGGGTCCCAAGAGACCCAGTACTTC.

This clonotype was detected only a few times. The chain combines TRBV20-1 with TRBJ2-1; D unclear. Germline V gene data show CDR1 as DFQATT and CDR2 as SNEGSKA (reference sequence). V was shortened by 0 bases and J by 0 bases, with 12 bases between the two germline ends. This CDR3 has 16 amino acids. CDR3 in amino acids: CSARDDPRRSYNEQFF. In DNA form, the CDR3 reads TGCAGTGCTAGAGACGACCCGAGACGCTCCTACAATGAGCAGTTCTTC.

This clonotype was found a few times. The V call is TRBV20-1, the J call TRBJ2-7, with 7 nucleotides matching TRBD1. Germline V lookup: CDR1 DFQATT, CDR2 SNEGSKA (reference sequence). V was clipped by 1 base and J by 3 bases; unmatched bases: 6. The CDR3 length is 14 residues. In nucleotides, the CDR3 is TGCAGTGCTAGAGGGGACAGCCTAATCTACGAGCAGTACTTC. Translation: CSARGDSLIYEQYF.

At least ten counts were recorded for this clonotype. This rearrangement joins TRBV20-1 to TRBJ2-2; D unresolved. Trimming removed 3 bases at V and 2 bases at J, with 7 bases between. From germline, CDR1 is DFQATT and CDR2 SNEGSKA (reference sequence). This CDR3 is 13 amino acids long. The CDR3 reads CSARPSNTGELFF. The CDR3 DNA reads TGCAGTGCTAGGCCCTCCAACACCGGGGAGCTGTTTTTT.

This chain links TRBV5-1 with TRBJ1-6, with unresolved D. Germline assignment: CDR1 SGHRS and CDR2 YFSETQ. Trimming left V 1 base short and J 10 bases short, with 9 bases between. The CDR3 is made up of 13 amino acids. The DNA of the CDR3 is TGCGCCAGCAGCTTGAGATCAGACTCACCCCTCCACTTT. It translates to CASSLRSDSPLHF.

This clonotype was observed at least ten times. V and J are TRBV27 and TRBJ2-6; D may be TRBD1 (5 bases). Germline CDR1 is MNHEY and CDR2 is SMNVEV (reference sequence). The CDR3 totals 17 residues. V lost 5 bases and J lost 0, with 14 bases in between. This chain's CDR3 is CASSPWTPSSGANVLTF. The CDR3, as DNA: TGTGCCAGCAGTCCCTGGACACCTAGCTCTGGGGCCAACGTCCTGACTTTC.

This clonotype was detected many times. The genes are TRBV14 and TRBJ2-7; the match to TRBD2 covers 12 bases. Germline lookup yields CDR1 SGHDN and CDR2 FVKESK. The CDR3 spans 13 residues. V was clipped by 6 bases and J by 5 bases; unmatched bases: 2. CDR3 nucleotides: TGTGCCAGCAGACTAGCGGGAGGCGACGAGCAGTACTTC. It translates to CASRLAGGDEQYF.

This clonotype was detected ten times or more. This rearrangement joins TRBV3-1 to TRBJ1-3, with TRBD1 matching over 8 bases. The CDR3 contains 15 residues. CDR1 and CDR2 from the germline V gene are LGHDT and YNNKEL (reference sequence). V lost 4 bases, J lost 1 base, and 3 bases stayed unmatched. CDR3 sequence (DNA): TGTGCCAGCAGCCTTGGGACAGGATCTGGAAACACCATATATTTT. It encodes CASSLGTGSGNTIYF.

Only a few counts were recorded for this clonotype. For the CDR3, the DNA is TGTGCCAGCATTGAGGACACTGAAGCTTTCTTT. It specifies CASIEDTEAFF. V is TRBV2 and J is TRBJ1-1; D gene uncertain. The CDR3 consists of 11 residues. Per the germline V gene, CDR1 is SNHLY and CDR2 is FYNNEI. V lost 7 bases and J 3 bases, leaving 6 bases between the germline ends.

Only a few counts were recorded for this clonotype. CDR3 loop: CASRPGQLRSSGELFF. As DNA, the CDR3 is TGTGCCAGTAGACCGGGACAATTACGGTCGTCCGGGGAGCTGTTTTTT. The chain couples TRBV9 to TRBJ2-2; D possibly corresponds to TRBD1 (6 bases). V was shortened by 8 bases and J by 6 bases, with 23 bases between the two germline ends. Germline V gene lookup returns CDR1 SGDLS and CDR2 YYNGEE. The CDR3 has 16 amino acids. Full variable domain (outside the CDR3, taken from reference TRBV9 and TRBJ2-2): DSGVTQTPKHLITATGQRVTLRCSPRSGDLSVYWYQQSLDQGLQFLIQYYNGEERAKGNILERFSAQQFPDLHSELNLSSLELGDSALYFCASRPGQLRSSGELFFGEGSRLTVL.

This clonotype was found a few times. V gene TRBV7-2 combines with J gene TRBJ1-6; D ambiguous. This CDR3 comprises 15 residues. Trimming left V 1 base short and J 14 bases short, with 18 bases between. Germline CDR1 reads SGHTA; CDR2 reads FQGNSA. The CDR3 region has the DNA TGTGCCAGCAGCTTAGACGCCAGGACTGTAAGATCCCTCCACTTT. It yields the protein CASSLDARTVRSLHF.

This clonotype was detected a few times. The chain combines TRBV4-3 with TRBJ1-1; D is uncertain. The CDR3 covers 13 residues. The germline gives CDR1 LGHNA, CDR2 YSLEER. V was trimmed by 0 bases and J by 3 bases, leaving 5 bases between them. The CDR3 here is CASSQDWYTEAFF. The DNA for the CDR3 is TGCGCCAGCAGCCAAGATTGGTACACTGAAGCTTTCTTT.